The 2 T cell receptor beta chains given below trace back to one sample, sequenced in a study of immune evolution from preneoplasia to lung adenocarcinoma (dated by TCRdb to the early 2020s). The method behind the library was the immunoSEQ multiplex PCR assay. TCRdb provides this immuneACCESS table in a form limited to in-frame rearrangements. Some clones are lacking; in checked studies, under half of them reflect an unresolved V gene, and why the rest are absent is not known. Within this sample are around 6,300 clones, with 73% of them counted one time only. Over 7.5% of the sample is taken by the ten largest. Sequencing was performed on FFPE lung adenocarcinoma in situ tissue. The cell subset or site tag for this specimen amounts to: preinvasive adenocarcinoma in situ (AIS). Source of these receptors: an older donor with lung adenocarcinoma.

The rearrangement uses TRBV5-2 and TRBJ1-2. TRBV5-2 is a pseudogene locus. This CDR3 has 16 amino acids. The chain's CDR3 is CASKARRVRKTYGYTF. The DNA of the CDR3 is TGTGCCAGCAAAGCGCGTCGAGTACGAAAGACCTATGGCTACACCTTC.

The CDR3 DNA is TGTGCCTGCGGAGGGCTCGGAGACGAGCAGTACTTC. As protein: CACGGLGDEQYF. This chain connects TRBV28 to TRBJ2-7; TRBD2 is a possible D gene (6 bases). Trimming took 11 bases from V and 5 from J, leaving 16 bases between them. Germline CDR1 reads MDHEN; CDR2 reads SYDVKM. The length of the CDR3 is 12 residues.